Listed below are T cell receptor beta chains from one sample, sequenced in a study of monozygotic twins with inflammatory bowel disease. TCRdb re-called the 5' RACE reads and gives one entry per CDR3 protein, without DNA. The specimen's table records nearly 450,000 distinct CDR3 sequences. The specimen sequenced was blood. The receptor source for this set is a human donor with ulcerative colitis or Crohn's disease, or a healthy co-twin of an affected twin (not recorded which). The CDR3 runs from the conserved cysteine through the conserved F or W.

J gene: TRBJ2-3
V gene: TRBV5-1
CDR3 protein: CASSLGSEAVDTQYF

J gene: TRBJ2-7
V gene: TRBV5-1
CDR3 protein: CASSHPTGVEQYF

J gene: TRBJ2-2
V gene: TRBV30
CDR3 protein: CAWKGFLNTGELFF

J gene: TRBJ2-6
V gene: TRBV5-6
CDR3 protein: CASSSLQRQGDTSGANVLTF

J gene: TRBJ1-4
V gene: TRBV30
CDR3 protein: CAWSGTGYEKLFF

J gene: TRBJ2-3
V gene: TRBV27
CDR3 protein: CASRTGPSTDTQYF

J gene: TRBJ1-4
V gene: TRBV20-1
CDR3 protein: CSARDSPVGKLFF

J gene: TRBJ2-2
V gene: TRBV5-1
CDR3 protein: CASSLAAGADGELFF

J gene: TRBJ2-7
V gene: TRBV28
CDR3 protein: CATQGLAIVSGEQYF

J gene: TRBJ2-5
V gene: TRBV30
CDR3 protein: CAWSRLQETQYF

J gene: TRBJ1-5
V gene: TRBV12-3/TRBV12-4
CDR3 protein: CASRRGQLGNQPQHF

J gene: TRBJ2-3
V gene: TRBV27
CDR3 protein: CASRGALITQDTQYF

J gene: TRBJ2-7
V gene: TRBV6-1
CDR3 protein: CAGGPSYEQYF

J gene: TRBJ1-3
V gene: TRBV7-8
CDR3 protein: CASSTRRGGNTIYF

J gene: TRBJ2-5
V gene: TRBV27
CDR3 protein: CASRRAQSRETQYF

J gene: TRBJ2-7
V gene: TRBV4-2
CDR3 protein: CASSQGGTSGYEQYF

J gene: TRBJ2-3
V gene: TRBV12-3/TRBV12-4
CDR3 protein: CASSSRYYTDTQYF

J gene: TRBJ2-7
V gene: TRBV15
CDR3 protein: CATRARQLGSYEQYF

J gene: TRBJ1-1
V gene: TRBV10-3
CDR3 protein: CAISESGGLTEAFF

J gene: TRBJ2-7
V gene: TRBV5-1
CDR3 protein: CASSLGVGPTYEQYF

J gene: TRBJ1-4
V gene: TRBV12-3/TRBV12-4
CDR3 protein: CASGRMAGGEKLFF

J gene: TRBJ2-1
V gene: TRBV7-9
CDR3 protein: CASSFSGSSEQFF

J gene: TRBJ2-3
V gene: TRBV5-6
CDR3 protein: CASSPGSADTQYF